This T cell receptor (beta chain) was identified during a study of T cell changes during pregnancy in multiple sclerosis. This CDR3 has 13 amino acids. Germline lookup yields CDR1 SGHTA and CDR2 FQGTGA. V dropped 5 bases and J dropped 3 bases, with 9 bases sitting between them. The repertoire was sequenced with immunoSEQ multiplex PCR; TCRdb's copy has only in-frame clones and lacks some. This table has approximately 130,000 clones, 90% to 96% appearing once. The starting material was peripheral blood, obtained after pregnancy. This clonotype originated in a female donor with multiple sclerosis, enrolled in a pregnancy study. The chain uses TRBV7-3 and TRBJ2-3; D is uncertain. CDR3 nucleotides: TGTGCCAGCAGCCCCACCAGAACAGATACGCAGTATTTT. Translating it yields CASSPTRTDTQYF.